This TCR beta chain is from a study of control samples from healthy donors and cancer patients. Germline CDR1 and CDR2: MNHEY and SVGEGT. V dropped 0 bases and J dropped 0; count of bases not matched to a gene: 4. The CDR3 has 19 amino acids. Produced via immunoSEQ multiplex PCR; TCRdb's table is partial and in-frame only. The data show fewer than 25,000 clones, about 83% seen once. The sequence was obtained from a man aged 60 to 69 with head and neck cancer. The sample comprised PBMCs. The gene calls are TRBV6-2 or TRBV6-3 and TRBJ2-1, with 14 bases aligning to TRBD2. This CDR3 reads CASSYSIGTSGSSYNEQFF. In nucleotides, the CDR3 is TGTGCCAGCAGTTACTCGATCGGGACTAGCGGGAGCTCCTACAATGAGCAGTTCTTC.